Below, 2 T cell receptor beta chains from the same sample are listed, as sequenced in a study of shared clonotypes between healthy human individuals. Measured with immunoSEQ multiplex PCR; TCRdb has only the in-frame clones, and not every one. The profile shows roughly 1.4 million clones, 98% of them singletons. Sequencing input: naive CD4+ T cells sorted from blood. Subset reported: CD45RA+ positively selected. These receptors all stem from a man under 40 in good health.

CDR3 nucleotides: TGTGCCAGCAGCTTAGCGAAAACCTACGAGCAGTACTTC. Translated, it gives CASSLAKTYEQYF. This chain links TRBV7-6 with TRBJ2-7; D gene unclear. Germline lookup yields CDR1 SGHVS and CDR2 FNYEAQ. This CDR3 is 13 amino acids long. Trimming removed 0 bases at V and 2 bases at J, with 5 bases between.

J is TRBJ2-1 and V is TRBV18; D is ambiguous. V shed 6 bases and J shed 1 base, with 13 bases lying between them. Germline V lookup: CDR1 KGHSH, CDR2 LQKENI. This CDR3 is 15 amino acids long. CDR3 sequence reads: CASSLLTSSYNEQFF. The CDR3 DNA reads TGTGCCAGCTCCCTACTTACCTCATCCTACAATGAGCAGTTCTTC. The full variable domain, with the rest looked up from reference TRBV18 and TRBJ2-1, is NAGVMQNPRHLVRRRGQEARLRCSPMKGHSHVYWYRQLPEEGLKFMVYLQKENIIDESGMPKERFSAEFPKEGPSILRIQQVVRGDSAAYFCASSLLTSSYNEQFFGPGTRLTVL.